The clone carrying this T cell receptor beta chain has just one count. Its antigen is not known. These data come from a study of cytotoxic CD8 clonotypes in ibrutinib-treated CLL. In the study overall: Median treatment time before response sampling was around twelve months, range 6 to 36.

Cryopreserved PBMCs yielded about 2 micrograms of genomic DNA for TCR beta libraries. Study conclusions and caveats: Contraction or stability on treatment was seen for public clonotypes, which were uncommon. Clonality grew at ibrutinib response; at progression, it decreased back toward baseline.

TCRdb's copy holds only in-frame clones and misses some; the assay was immunoSEQ multiplex PCR. The repertoire holds over 40,000 clones, with around four fifths as singletons. J was trimmed by 4 bases and V by 6 bases; bases with no gene match: 8. Germline CDR1 and CDR2: LNHDA and SQIVND (reference sequence). The CDR3 spans 14 residues. The source was PBMCs, collected after 24 months of ibrutinib treatment. The clonotype originates from a human donor with chronic lymphocytic leukemia. This chain connects TRBV19 to TRBJ1-1; 7 positions match TRBD1. The DNA of the CDR3 is TGTGCCAGTAGGAGGGGGCGAGGGGGCACTGAAGCTTTCTTT. Its protein product is CASRRGRGGTEAFF.